This T cell receptor beta chain was sequenced during a study of T cells in localized non-small cell lung cancer (dated by TCRdb to 2020 to 2021). Context from the whole study: The study analyzed T cell repertoires of 236 early-stage NSCLC patients, comparing tumors and uninvolved tumor-adjacent lungs. All 230 or so NSCLC patients in the cohort were treatment-naive and had localized lung tumors that were resected. A mean age of around 69 years was recorded for the NSCLC patients, of whom 129 were male and about a hundred were female.

What the authors observed across the whole study: Because the study design was exploratory, TCR variables were selected using unadjusted p-values without false-discovery rate correction. Because multi-region sequencing of the tumors was not done, intratumor heterogeneity could not be ruled out. A median of roughly 60 of the top 100 tumor clones were detected in paired uninvolved adjacent lung, and approximately 28 of these tumor clones were also found among the top 100 clones of the paired uninvolved adjacent lung. Uninvolved tumor-adjacent lung showed the highest T cell clonality, higher than tumor, which suggests more focused antigenic responses in the uninvolved tumor-adjacent lung. Higher T cell density in blood was associated with longer overall survival, whereas higher clonality in adjacent lung was associated with shorter survival.

Of note for this clone: Its antigen remains unidentified. No quality values exist for individual bases; no much larger clone is one base distant.

The immunoSEQ Assay was used to sequence TCR beta CDR3 regions from DNA. On the authors' methods: To compute T cell density, TCR beta template counts were normalized to usable DNA, which was estimated by amplifying housekeeping genes. Richness was estimated using the preseqR package, with extrapolation to 400,000 templates for PBMC samples and to 120,000 templates for tissue samples. Clonality was defined as one minus Pielou's evenness. Differential abundance testing on productive amino-acid clonotypes, with a minimum total count of 5 and an alpha of 0.1, was used to identify tissue-enriched TCRs. The Jaccard Index and the Morisita Overlap Index were used to measure repertoire overlap between compartments. GLIPH grouped TCR beta CDR3s together with public tetramer-defined viral CDR3s, and a viral motif had to include at least three viral sequences and also show V-gene enrichment. Here the immuneACCESS table is served through TCRdb, limited to in-frame sequences with V and J called. Missing clones are a known gap in these copies; in checked studies unresolved V genes cover under half, and the rest lacks a known reason. V, J and clone size are those of that table, while D and trimming were read from the DNA. The sample table shows roughly 7,000 clones, and about 45% are seen once. 3% to 4% of the sample belongs to the ten largest clones.

The source material was lymph node tissue, sampled before any cancer treatment. The source of this sequence is a man aged 35 to 70 with stage I lung adenocarcinoma.

For the CDR3, the sequence is CASKIQGATGELFF. The DNA sequence reads TGTGCCAGCAAGATTCAGGGGGCGACCGGGGAGCTGTTTTTT. The rearrangement combines TRBV14 with TRBJ2-2; 8 of the junction bases match TRBD1. CDR1 and CDR2, looked up from the germline V gene, are SGHDN and FVKESK. At the junction V is shortened by 7 bases and J by 5 bases; bases outside the gene matches: 6. The CDR3 spans 14 residues, from the cysteine through the phenylalanine. Kept here is only the CDR3 DNA, which spans 42 bases and is read in frame from base 1.